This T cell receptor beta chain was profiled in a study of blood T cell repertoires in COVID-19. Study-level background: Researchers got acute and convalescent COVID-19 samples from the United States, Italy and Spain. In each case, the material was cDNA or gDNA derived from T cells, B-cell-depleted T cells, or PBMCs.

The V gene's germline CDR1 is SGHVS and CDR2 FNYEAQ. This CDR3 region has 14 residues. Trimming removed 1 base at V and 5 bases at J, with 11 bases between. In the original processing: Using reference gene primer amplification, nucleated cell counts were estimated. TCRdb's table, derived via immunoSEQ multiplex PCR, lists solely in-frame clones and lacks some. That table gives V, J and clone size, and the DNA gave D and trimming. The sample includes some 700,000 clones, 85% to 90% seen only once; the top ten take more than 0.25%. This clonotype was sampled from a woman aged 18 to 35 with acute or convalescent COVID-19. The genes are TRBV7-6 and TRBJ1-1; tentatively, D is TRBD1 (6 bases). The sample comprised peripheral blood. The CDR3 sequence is CASSLEQGGTEAFF. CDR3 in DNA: TGTGCCAGCAGCTTAGAACAGGGCGGGACTGAAGCTTTCTTT.